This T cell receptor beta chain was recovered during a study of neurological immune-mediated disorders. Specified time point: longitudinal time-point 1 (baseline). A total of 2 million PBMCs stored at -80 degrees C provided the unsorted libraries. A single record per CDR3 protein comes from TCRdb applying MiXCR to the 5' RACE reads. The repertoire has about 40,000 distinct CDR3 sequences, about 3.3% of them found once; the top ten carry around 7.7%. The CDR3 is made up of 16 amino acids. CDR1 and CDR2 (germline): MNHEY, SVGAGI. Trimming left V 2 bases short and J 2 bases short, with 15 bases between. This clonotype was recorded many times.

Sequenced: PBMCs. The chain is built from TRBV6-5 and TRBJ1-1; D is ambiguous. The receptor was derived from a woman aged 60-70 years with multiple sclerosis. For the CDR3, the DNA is TGTGCCAGCAGTTACGGTTCGAGGAGGGCCAACACTGAAGCTTTCTTT. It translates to CASSYGSRRANTEAFF.